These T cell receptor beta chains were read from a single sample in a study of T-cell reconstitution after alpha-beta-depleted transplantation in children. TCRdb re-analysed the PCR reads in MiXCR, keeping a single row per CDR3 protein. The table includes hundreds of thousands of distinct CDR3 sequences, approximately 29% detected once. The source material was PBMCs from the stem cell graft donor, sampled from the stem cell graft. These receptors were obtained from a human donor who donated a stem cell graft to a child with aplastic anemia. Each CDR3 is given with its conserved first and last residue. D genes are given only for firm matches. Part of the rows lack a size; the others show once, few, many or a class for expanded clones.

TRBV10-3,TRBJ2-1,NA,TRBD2,TGTGCCATCAGTGAGTCGACTAGCGGGGGTTACAATGAGCAGTTCTTC,CAISESTSGGYNEQFF
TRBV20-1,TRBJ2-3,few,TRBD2,TGCAGTGCTAGAGGCGGCGTAGCGGGCGGCACAGATACGCAGTATTTT,CSARGGVAGGTDTQYF
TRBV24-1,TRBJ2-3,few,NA,TGTGCCACCAGTGATATCGCAGATACGCAGTATTTT,CATSDIADTQYF
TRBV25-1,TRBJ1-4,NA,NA,TGTGCCAGCAGGGAGGTTTTGAATGAAAAACTGTTTTTT,CASREVLNEKLFF
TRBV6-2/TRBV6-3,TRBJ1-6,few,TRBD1,TGTGCCAGCAGTCGGACAGGGGAGAACTCACCCCTCCACTTT,CASSRTGENSPLHF
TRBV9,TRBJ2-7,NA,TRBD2,TGTGCCAGCGGAGCGGGGGCCTCCTACGAGCAGTACTTC,CASGAGASYEQYF
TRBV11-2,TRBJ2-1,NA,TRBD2,TGTGCCAGCAGCTTAAAGTCTCAGCTAGCGGGCTCCTACAATGAGCAGTTCTTC,CASSLKSQLAGSYNEQFF
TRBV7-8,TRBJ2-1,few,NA,TGTGCCAGCAGCTTAGAGGTTGAGCAGTTCTTC,CASSLEVEQFF
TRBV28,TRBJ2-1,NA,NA,TGTGCCAGCAGTTTATATGTCTACAATGAGCAGTTCTTC,CASSLYVYNEQFF
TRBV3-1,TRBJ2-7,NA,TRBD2,TGTGCCAGCAGCCAAGAAGGAAGCGGGAGAGACGAGCAGTACTTC,CASSQEGSGRDEQYF
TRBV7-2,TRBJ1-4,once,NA,TGTGCCAGCAGCTTAGTGGGTGCCCTTAATGAAAAACTGTTTTTT,CASSLVGALNEKLFF
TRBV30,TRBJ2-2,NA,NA,TGTGCCTGGAGTGGGAGTTTAGTCACCGGGGAGCTGTTTTTT,CAWSGSLVTGELFF
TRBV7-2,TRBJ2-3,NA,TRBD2,TGTGCCAGCAGCCTGGGAGGGCTAGCAGTAAGCACAGATACGCAGTATTTT,CASSLGGLAVSTDTQYF
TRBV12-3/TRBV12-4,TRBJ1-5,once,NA,TGTGCCAGCAGTTTAAGTTCTCAGCCCCAGCATTTT,CASSLSSQPQHF
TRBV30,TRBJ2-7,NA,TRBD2,TGTGCCTGGACCGGGACTAGCGGGAACTACGAGCAGTACTTC,CAWTGTSGNYEQYF
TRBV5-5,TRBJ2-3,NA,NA,TGTGCCAGCAGCTGGGGGGCAGGCACAGATACGCAGTATTTT,CASSWGAGTDTQYF
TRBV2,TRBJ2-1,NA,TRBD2,TGTGCCAGCCTAGCGGGAGTCTCAAATGAGCAGTTCTTC,CASLAGVSNEQFF
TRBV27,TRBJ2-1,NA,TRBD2,TGTGCCAGCAGTTTGTTTCAGGCGGCGGGAGATGAGCAGTTCTTC,CASSLFQAAGDEQFF
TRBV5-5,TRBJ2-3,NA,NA,TGTGCCAGCAGCTTGGGATGGCAGGGAATGACAGATACGCAGTATTTT,CASSLGWQGMTDTQYF
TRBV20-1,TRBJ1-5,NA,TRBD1,TGCAGTGCCGTTCTAGGGACAGCCCAAGGGGCCCAGCATTTT,CSAVLGTAQGAQHF
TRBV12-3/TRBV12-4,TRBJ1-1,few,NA,TGTGCCAGCAGTGGGGGGTCCACTGAAGCTTTCTTT,CASSGGSTEAFF
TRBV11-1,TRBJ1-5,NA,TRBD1,TGTGCCAGCAGTGACGCCGGGACAGGGATACATCAGCCCCAGCATTTT,CASSDAGTGIHQPQHF
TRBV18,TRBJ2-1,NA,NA,TGTGCCAGCTCACCGCTAGGACTTTCCAATGAGCAGTTCTTC,CASSPLGLSNEQFF
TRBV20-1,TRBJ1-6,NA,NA,TGCAGTGCTAGTAACGGAGGGGATGCAAATTCACCCCTCCACTTT,CSASNGGDANSPLHF
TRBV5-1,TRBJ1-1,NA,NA,TGCGCCAGCAGCTTGGACTTGGGCAGGTTGAACACTGAAGCTTTCTTT,CASSLDLGRLNTEAFF
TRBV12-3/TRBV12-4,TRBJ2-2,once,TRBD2,TGTGCCACCCGAGCGGGAGGGCCTGGGGAGCTGTTTTTT,CATRAGGPGELFF
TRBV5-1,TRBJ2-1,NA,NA,TGCGCCAGCAGCTTGGGGCCTGGTAGCAACAATGAGCAGTTCTTC,CASSLGPGSNNEQFF
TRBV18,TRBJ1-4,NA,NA,TGTGCCAGCTCACCTCTTGGAGCAACTAATGAAAAACTGTTTTTT,CASSPLGATNEKLFF
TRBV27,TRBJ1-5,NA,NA,TGTGCCAGCAGCTCCATACAGGGTTTCAGACAGCCCCAGCATTTT,CASSSIQGFRQPQHF
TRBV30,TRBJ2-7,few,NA,TGTGCCTGGAGTGTAATGACGGGAGTGGGATACGAGCAGTACTTC,CAWSVMTGVGYEQYF
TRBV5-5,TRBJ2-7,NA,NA,TGTGCCAGCAGCCCCCCTATGGGGAACTACGAGCAGTACTTC,CASSPPMGNYEQYF
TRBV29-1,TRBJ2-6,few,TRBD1,TGCAGCGTTGCTCGGACAGGCTTTGGTCCTGGGGCCAACGGCCTGACTTTC,CSVARTGFGPGANGLTF
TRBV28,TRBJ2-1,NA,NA,TGTGCCAGCAGTTTTCTCCCACTTAGCTCCTACAATGAGCAGTTCTTC,CASSFLPLSSYNEQFF
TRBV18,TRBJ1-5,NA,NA,TGTGCCAGCTCACTGGGGGGGGATTTTCAGCCCCAGCATTTT,CASSLGGDFQPQHF
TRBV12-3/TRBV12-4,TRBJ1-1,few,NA,TGTGCCAGCAGTTTAAGACAGCAGAACACTGAAGCTTTCTTT,CASSLRQQNTEAFF
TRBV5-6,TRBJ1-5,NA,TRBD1,TGTGCCAGCAGCTTGATGGGACAGGGAGTCGGTCAGCCCCAGCATTTT,CASSLMGQGVGQPQHF
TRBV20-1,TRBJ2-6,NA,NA,TGCAGTGCTAGAGATTCTGGGGCCAACGTCCTGACTTTC,CSARDSGANVLTF
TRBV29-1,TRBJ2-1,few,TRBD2,TGCAGCGTCGCGACTAGCGGGAGGTACAATGAGCAGTTCTTC,CSVATSGRYNEQFF
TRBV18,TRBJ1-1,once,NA,TGTGCCAGCTCGCCCCGAGGACTCGGAGTGAACACTGAAGCTTTCTTT,CASSPRGLGVNTEAFF
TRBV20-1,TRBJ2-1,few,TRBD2,TGTAAGACAGCGGGAGGGCGCAATGAGCAGTTCTTC,CKTAGGRNEQFF
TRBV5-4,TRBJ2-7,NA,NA,TGTGCCAGCAGCTCAGTGGGGGGGGCTGGCTACGAGCAGTACTTC,CASSSVGGAGYEQYF
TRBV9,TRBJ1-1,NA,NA,TGTGCCAGCAGCGTAGTCGATAGGGGCACTGAAGCTTTCTTT,CASSVVDRGTEAFF